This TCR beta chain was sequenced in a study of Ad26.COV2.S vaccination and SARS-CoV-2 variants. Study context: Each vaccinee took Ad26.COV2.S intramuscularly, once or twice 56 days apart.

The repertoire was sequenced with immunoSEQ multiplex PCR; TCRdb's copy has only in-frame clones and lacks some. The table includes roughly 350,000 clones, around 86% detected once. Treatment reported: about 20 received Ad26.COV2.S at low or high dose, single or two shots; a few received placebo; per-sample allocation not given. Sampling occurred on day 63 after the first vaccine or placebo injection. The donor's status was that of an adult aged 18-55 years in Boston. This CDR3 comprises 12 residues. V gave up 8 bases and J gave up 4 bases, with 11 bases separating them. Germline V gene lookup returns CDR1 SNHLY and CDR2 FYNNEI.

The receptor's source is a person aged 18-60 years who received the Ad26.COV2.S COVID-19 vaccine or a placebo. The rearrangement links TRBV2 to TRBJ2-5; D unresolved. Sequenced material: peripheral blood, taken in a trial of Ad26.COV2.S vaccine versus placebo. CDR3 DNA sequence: TGTGCCAGCGCCTATCGCACAGAGACCCAGTACTTC. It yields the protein CASAYRTETQYF. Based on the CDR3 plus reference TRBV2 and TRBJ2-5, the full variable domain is EPEVTQTPSHQVTQMGQEVILRCVPISNHLYFYWYRQILGQKVEFLVSFYNNEISEKSEIFDDQFSVERPDGSNFTLKIRSTKLEDSAMYFCASAYRTETQYFGPGTRLLVL.